This record covers a single T cell receptor beta chain. These data come from a study of cytomegalovirus exposure and HLA in healthy donors. Researchers ran the PCR with 60 Vbeta and 13 Jbeta primers. Only in-frame clones appear in the TCRdb table, and some are missing; sequencing was by immunoSEQ multiplex PCR. This table lists tens of thousands of clones. Trimming took 1 base from V and 1 from J, leaving 8 bases between them. This CDR3 comprises 14 residues. The germline gives CDR1 GTSNPN, CDR2 SVGIG (reference sequence). The V call is TRBV30, the J call TRBJ2-1; perhaps TRBD2 as D (6 bases). The specimen was PBMCs. The TCR originated in a woman aged 25 to 39 in good health and CMV-seronegative. CDR3 sequence reads: CAWSAGVSYNEQFF. CDR3 nucleotides: TGTGCCTGGAGTGCGGGAGTTTCCTACAATGAGCAGTTCTTC.